This TCR beta chain was sequenced during a study of shared clonotypes between healthy human individuals (dated by TCRdb to about 2020). Study-wide context: The cohort included three men and a couple of women between 18 and 49 years of age. For each donor, CD4 naive and CD4 memory were each run on three plates, CD8 naive on two plates, and CD8 memory on one plate. To estimate repertoire size and how much clonotypes are shared between individuals, the study performed deep sequencing of blood TCR repertoires from a few healthy adults. Libraries were prepared and TCR repertoires were sequenced by different laboratories using diverse techniques, in order to increase sequencing depth and limit assay-specific biases. Leukapheresis yielded between about 0.85 and 10 billion PBMCs per donor. Summary of the overall study and its limitations: The small number of donors limited the genetic and exposure-history diversity represented. Naive subsets generally had larger estimated clonotype richness than memory subsets. Rarefaction of sorted-subset datasets indicated incomplete sequencing despite the large sequencing depth. Compared with non-shared clonotypes, clonotypes shared by all four sorted-subset donors had higher generation probabilities. Roughly 5% of naive CD4, 3.5% of naive CD8, roughly 2.4% of memory CD4, and 0.4% of memory CD8 clonotypes were shared across several donors. Sampling was restricted to blood, and TCR repertoires in tissues likely differ from the TCR repertoires found in blood. Based on pairwise subsampling, the degree of clonotype sharing among donors was expected to be affected by sequencing depth.

Healthy HIV-negative adults with no recently reported acute infections or vaccinations were included as donors. Only Caucasian adults living in Nashville, Tennessee, USA were represented among the donors. Magnetic negative selection was used to enrich CD4+ T cells, after which naive cells were positively selected on CD45RA and the negative fraction became the memory subset. Blood was obtained by leukapheresis, after which PBMCs were separated by Ficoll-Histopaque density gradient centrifugation and cryopreserved in liquid nitrogen vapor phase. Purity and quantity of every magnetically sorted T cell population were checked by analytical flow cytometry. From each sorted fraction, genomic DNA was isolated and quantified by UV absorbance on a Nanodrop 2000c. The sample holds a few counts of this clone. No antigen is known for it. Per-base qualities were not stored, and no clone one base away is much larger. The same CDR3 arises from other DNA sequences in this sample as well.

CDR3 length: 13 amino acids, cysteine to phenylalanine. CDR3 DNA is the only sequence kept; it has 39 bases, read in frame from the first base. The germline V gene (reference sequence) specifies WNHNN as CDR1 and SYGVQD as CDR2. V is cut by 8 bases and J by 2 bases, and the space between the germline ends is 11 bases. Using the deep immunoSEQ assay, TCR CDR3 regions were amplified from genomic DNA by multiplex PCR. Extracted genomic DNA from each cell subset was spread evenly across all wells of several immunoSEQ 96-well plates, with each plate serving as a replicate. For sorted subsets, approximately 190 ng genomic DNA, equal to about 30,000 T cell genomes, was loaded into each replicate PCR. Purified libraries were measured with a Qubit 3.0 fluorometer, size-checked on a Bioanalyzer 2100, and measured again with the KAPA Library Quantification kit. Every immunoSEQ 96-well plate was sequenced on a dedicated single-read 150-cycle Illumina NextSeq 550 flow cell. In the authors' own workflow: Because only junctional sequences without quality scores were contained in the immunoSEQ output, filtering matching that applied to full-length reads could not be performed. To assign V/J genes and CDR3, sequences were annotated against IMGT germline references using PyIR, a Python wrapper for IgBLAST v1.9. Any read was removed if the V/J assignment was weak (E-value above 1e-6), the CDR3 was missing, or the read contained stop codons, out-of-frame junctions, or ambiguous translated residues. A V3J clonotype was defined by an identical inferred V gene, J gene, and CDR3 amino acid sequence. The percentage overlap between two repertoires was calculated by dividing the number of shared unique clonotypes by the size of the smaller repertoire. Three approaches were used to assess repertoire richness: RTK rarefaction, the Chao1 estimator, and Recon v2.1 estimates of unobserved clonotypes. OLGA was used to compute generation probabilities for all TCRbeta clonotypes that the gDNA method yielded from a handful of donors. Entries here come from immuneACCESS through TCRdb and include only in-frame sequences with V and J called. Some clones fail to appear in such tables; in the studies checked, an unresolved V gene covers under half of the shortfall, and the cause of the remainder is unknown. D and trimming come from the DNA, and the V and J calls and clone size come from that table. The sample yields some 1,100,000 clones; around 82% were counted once. Of the sample, about 0.52% is held by the ten largest clones.

The sequence links TRBV10-1 to TRBJ2-3; the D segment could be TRBD2, given 6 matching bases. This clonotype was sampled from a man aged 18 to 35 in good health. Some clones in this sample may be carry-over from other donors' samples. Source material: memory CD4+ T cells from PBMCs. The meaning of the sample's cell subset or site label: CD45RA-negative fraction. The CDR3 protein sequence reads: CASRDSSTDTQYF. The DNA sequence follows: TGCGCCAGCCGGGACTCATCCACAGATACGCAGTATTTT.